This TCR beta chain was sequenced during a study of cytotoxic CD8 clonotypes in ibrutinib-treated CLL. Study-wide background: Response sampling took place at median 12 months of treatment, range 6 to 36.

Notes on the study in general: Patients with sustained remission and those progressing were sampled at differing times. Clonality climbed at ibrutinib response, then dropped toward baseline at progression. Circulating CD8+ T-cell counts were tracked by baseline clonality, which exceeded that of age-matched healthy donors.

Repertoires were generated with immunoSEQ multiplex PCR, while TCRdb's copy carries only in-frame clones and drops some. This sample has 200,000 or so clones, with about four fifths found just once. About this clone itself: Its antigen remains unknown.

From germline, CDR1 is MNHEY and CDR2 SMNVEV (reference sequence). This CDR3 comprises 16 residues. V was clipped by 5 bases and J by 0 bases, with 14 bases between them. The chain combines TRBV27 with TRBJ1-3; no reliable D call. Sample: PBMCs, taken after 12 months of ibrutinib treatment. This receptor was obtained from a human donor with chronic lymphocytic leukemia. The CDR3 sequence is CASSTGGVLSGNTIYF. CDR3 nucleotide sequence: TGTGCCAGCAGTACGGGTGGGGTCCTCTCTGGAAACACCATATATTTT.